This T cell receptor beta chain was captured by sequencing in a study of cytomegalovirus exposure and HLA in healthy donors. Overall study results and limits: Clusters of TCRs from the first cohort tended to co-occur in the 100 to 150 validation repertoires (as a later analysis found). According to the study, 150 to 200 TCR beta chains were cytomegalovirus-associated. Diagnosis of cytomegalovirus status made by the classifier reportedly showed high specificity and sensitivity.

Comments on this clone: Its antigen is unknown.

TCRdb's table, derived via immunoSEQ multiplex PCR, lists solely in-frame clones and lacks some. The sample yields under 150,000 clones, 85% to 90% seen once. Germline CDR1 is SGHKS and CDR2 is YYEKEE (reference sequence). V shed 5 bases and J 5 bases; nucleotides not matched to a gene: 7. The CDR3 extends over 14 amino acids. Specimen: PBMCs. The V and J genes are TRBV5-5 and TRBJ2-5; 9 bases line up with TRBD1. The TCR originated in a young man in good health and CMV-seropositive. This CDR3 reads CASRRQGEEETQYF. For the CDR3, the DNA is TGTGCCAGCAGGAGACAGGGGGAAGAGGAGACCCAGTACTTC.